This is a list of T cell receptor beta chains from one sample in a study of metastatic and nonmetastatic thyroid tumors. TCRdb redid the clone calls on the PCR reads using MiXCR. Among 20,000 to 30,000 clones listed, roughly 13% were seen once. Source material: blood. The receptors shown here come from a female donor with papillary thyroid cancer or a benign thyroid nodule (not recorded which). Some clones in this sample may be carry-over from other donors' samples. The CDR3 runs from the conserved cysteine through the conserved F or W. A D gene is named only where the DNA matches it firmly. A row's size may be missing; if present it is once, few, many or a size class.

-	TRBV5-4	many	TRBJ2-2	TGTGCCAGCAGCTTGTTTACAGGGCTGAACACCGGGGAGCTGTTTTTT	CASSLFTGLNTGELFF
-	TRBV20-1	many	TRBJ2-3	TGCAGTGCTAGTTGGCGGGTGGAAACAGATACGCAGTATTTT	CSASWRVETDTQYF
TRBD1	TRBV28	many	TRBJ1-5	TGTGCCAGCAGTTCGACACGAGGGACAGGACGCAATCAGCCCCAGCATTTT	CASSSTRGTGRNQPQHF
-	TRBV15	few	TRBJ1-3	TGTGCCACCAGCAGAACCCCCGGGCGGGACACCATATATTTT	CATSRTPGRDTIYF
-	TRBV11-2	many	TRBJ1-4	TGTGCCAGCAGCTTAGAGGGGCTGGGGGGTGAAAAACTGTTTTTT	CASSLEGLGGEKLFF
-	TRBV11-3	-	TRBJ1-2	TGTGCCAGCAGCTTAGAATTCAAGGGCGGCTACACCTTC	CASSLEFKGGYTF
TRBD2	TRBV19	many	TRBJ2-1	TGTGCCAGTAGGGGGCTAGCACTAGCGGGAGGTTACAATGAGCAGTTCTTC	CASRGLALAGGYNEQFF
-	TRBV28	many	TRBJ1-6	TGTGCCAGCAGTTTAGGGACGGAAGGCTCCTATAATTCACCCCTCCACTTT	CASSLGTEGSYNSPLHF
-	TRBV19	many	TRBJ2-3	TGTGCCAGTAGTATAGATGCCAGGACGGTATCTAGCCTCACAGATACGCAGTATTTT	CASSIDARTVSSLTDTQYF
TRBD2	TRBV4-2	many	TRBJ2-1	TGTGCCAGCAGCCAAGAGGAGCCGGGACTAGCGGGAGTGGGGCAGTTCTTC	CASSQEEPGLAGVGQFF
TRBD1	TRBV11-2	-	TRBJ2-1	TGTGCCAGCAGCCGGGACAGATACAATGAGCAGTTCTTC	CASSRDRYNEQFF
-	TRBV6-1	-	TRBJ1-1	TGTGCCAGCAGAGACAGGAGGGCTGAAGCTTTCTTT	CASRDRRAEAFF
TRBD2	TRBV5-1	many	TRBJ2-3	TGCGCCAGCACACTAGCGGGAACAGATACGCAGTATTTT	CASTLAGTDTQYF
TRBD1	TRBV6-2/TRBV6-3	many	TRBJ2-1	TGTGCCAGCAGCCCGACAGGGGGCTACAATGAGCAGTTCTTC	CASSPTGGYNEQFF
TRBD1	TRBV19	many	TRBJ1-1	TGTGCCAGTAGTTTTACAGGGGGGAACACTGAAGCTTTCTTT	CASSFTGGNTEAFF
TRBD1	TRBV10-2	many	TRBJ1-2	TGCGCCAGCAATCGACAGGGGGCGAAGGAGGGCTACACCTTC	CASNRQGAKEGYTF
-	TRBV3-1	-	TRBJ2-7	TGTGCCAGCAGCCAAGGGGACCTCGCGGCGCGGTACTTC	CASSQGDLAARYF
-	TRBV5-1	many	TRBJ1-3	TGCGCCAGCAGCTTGGATAAGATCGGGGGAAACACCATATATTTT	CASSLDKIGGNTIYF
-	TRBV6-2/TRBV6-3	many	TRBJ2-2	TGTGCCAGCAGTTACTCCGAGGTGGCCACCGGGGAGCTGTTTTTT	CASSYSEVATGELFF
-	TRBV10-1	many	TRBJ2-1	TGCGCCAGCAGTGAGTCGACGGGAGCCTACAATGAGCAGTTCTTC	CASSESTGAYNEQFF
-	TRBV20-1	medium-sized	TRBJ2-7	TGCAGTGCTAGTTGGACGATTTACGAGCAGTACTTC	CSASWTIYEQYF
-	TRBV28	many	TRBJ2-3	TGTGCCAGCAGCAAACTTGGGGTTACGCAGTATTTT	CASSKLGVTQYF
-	TRBV20-1	many	TRBJ1-2	TGCAGTGCTAGACCCCAGGCTGGCGGCTACACCTTC	CSARPQAGGYTF
-	TRBV5-1	many	TRBJ2-7	TGCGCCAGCAGGCCCGGGACTCGGGGGTCCTACGAGCAGTACTTC	CASRPGTRGSYEQYF
-	TRBV6-2/TRBV6-3	medium-sized	TRBJ1-1	TGTGCCAGCAGGACCATCGGGGGTTACACTGAAGCTTTCTTT	CASRTIGGYTEAFF
-	TRBV5-1	many	TRBJ1-5	TGCGCCAGCAGCTCAGGGGAGGGAAGTCAGCCCCAGCATTTT	CASSSGEGSQPQHF
TRBD1	TRBV12-3/TRBV12-4	many	TRBJ1-2	TGTGCCAGTAGGGGGCGCGAGGACTATGGCTACACCTTC	CASRGREDYGYTF
TRBD1	TRBV20-1	many	TRBJ1-2	TGCAGTGCTAGAGACCCCGACAGGGGGAACTATGGCTACACCTTC	CSARDPDRGNYGYTF